Shown below are 9 T cell receptor beta chains from a single sample sequenced in a study of T cell repertoires in cytomegalovirus infection. TCRdb recomputed calls from the reads with MiXCR, one row per CDR3 protein. The data hold nearly 650,000 distinct CDR3 sequences, with roughly 26% observed a single time. Sequencing was carried out using CD8+ T cells from PBMCs. Receptor source: a human donor in good health (CMV status not recorded). Some clones in this sample may be carry-over from other donors' samples.

The chain links TRBV2 to TRBJ2-7, with 7 bases lining up with TRBD2. The CDR3 extends over 15 amino acids. The V gene's germline CDR1 is SNHLY and CDR2 FYNNEI. V lost 3 bases to trimming and J lost 11 bases; unmatched junction nucleotides: 16. For the CDR3, the DNA is TGTGCCAGCAGTGACGCTGGGGCGGGGGTACAGTCGGAGTACTTC. This gives the protein CASSDAGAGVQSEYF.

This clonotype has only a few counts. The V call is TRBV6-2 or TRBV6-3, the J call TRBJ1-5; TRBD1 might be the D (6 bases). CDR1 and CDR2 from the germline V gene are MNHEY and SVGEGT. The V end was cut by 6 bases, the J end by 6 bases, with 18 bases between. The CDR3 length is 15 residues. DNA for the CDR3: TGTGCCAGCAGCCACGGCTACGGGGGCGGTCAGCCCCAGCATTTT. This sequence encodes CASSHGYGGGQPQHF.

The chain couples TRBV6-2 or TRBV6-3 to TRBJ2-7; the D gene is possibly TRBD2 (6 bases). This CDR3 contains 13 residues. Per the germline V gene, CDR1 is MNHEY and CDR2 is SVGEGT. The germline V and J ends were trimmed by 6 bases and 3 bases, with 12 bases remaining between them. The CDR3 spells CASRPSGDYEQYV. CDR3 in DNA: TGTGCCAGCAGACCTTCGGGGGACTACGAGCAGTACGTC.

In this sample, this clonotype turned up many times. This chain connects TRBV7-8 to TRBJ2-2; no firm D call. V lost 1 base and J 1 base, leaving 7 bases between the germline ends. The germline V gene has CDR1 SGHVS and CDR2 FQNEAQ. The CDR3 length is 15 residues. The CDR3 here is CASSLVPVNTGELFF. CDR3 nucleotides: TGTGCCAGCAGCTTAGTCCCGGTGAACACCGGGGAGCTGTTTTTT.

This clonotype was seen ten or more times. The chain has TRBV7-2 and TRBJ2-2, with 10 bases aligning to TRBD2. The germline CDR1 and CDR2 sequences are SGHTA and FQGNSA. The CDR3 is made up of 15 amino acids. V shed 5 bases, J shed 7 bases, and the junction held 7 bases outside the gene matches. Written as DNA, the CDR3 is TGTGCCAGCAGCCCCTACATAGCGGGGGGCGGGGAGCTGTTTTTT. Amino acid sequence: CASSPYIAGGGELFF.

This clonotype was observed once. The V gene is TRBV7-6, the J gene TRBJ2-1; 8 bases match TRBD2. CDR1 and CDR2 from the germline V gene are SGHVS and FNYEAQ. The junction had 11 bases not matched to a gene; V was cut back by 7 bases and J by 9 bases. The CDR3 is 14 residues long. The CDR3 region has the DNA TGTGCCAGCATCGGGGGGGACAATTTGAGTGAGCAGTTCTTC. Its protein product is CASIGGDNLSEQFF.

The chain combines TRBV27 with TRBJ2-2, with D possibly being TRBD2 (6 bases). This CDR3 comprises 15 residues. Between the trimmed V and J ends, which lost 7 bases and 3 bases, there was a span of 15 bases. Germline V gene sequence: CDR1 MNHEY, CDR2 SMNVEV (reference sequence). CDR3 sequence: CASTPGSSDTGELFF. DNA for the CDR3: TGTGCCAGCACCCCCGGGAGCTCAGACACCGGGGAGCTGTTTTTT.

Many counts were recorded for this clonotype. V and J are TRBV7-2 and TRBJ2-2, with D tentatively TRBD1 (5 bases). Germline lookup yields CDR1 SGHTA and CDR2 FQGNSA. V was clipped by 3 bases and J by 5 bases, with 22 bases between them. The CDR3 is 18 amino acids. CDR3 in DNA: TGTGCCAGCAGCTTTCAAATTTTCTCGGCAGGGTCGACCGGGGAGCTGTTTTTT. It codes for CASSFQIFSAGSTGELFF.

This clonotype has ten or more counts. The chain employs TRBV7-9 and TRBJ2-5; D gene unclear. This CDR3 has 13 residues. V dropped 8 bases and J dropped 2 bases, with 12 bases sitting between them. Germline CDR1 is SEHNR and CDR2 is FQNEAQ (reference sequence). The CDR3 DNA sequence: TGTGCCAGCCGCCAGACGGGTCAAGAGACCCAGTACTTC. Its protein is CASRQTGQETQYF. The full variable domain, completed using reference TRBV7-9 and TRBJ2-5, is DTGVSQNPRHKITKRGQNVTFRCDPISEHNRLYWYRQTLGQGPEFLTYFQNEAQLEKSRLLSDRFSAERPKGSFSTLEIQRTEQGDSAMYLCASRQTGQETQYFGPGTRLLVL.